These T cell receptor beta chains were read from a single sample in a study of T cells after posttransplantation cyclophosphamide. Clones were read by immunoSEQ multiplex PCR, and TCRdb kept only the in-frame ones, dropping some. The table has some 64,000 clones, 93% seen once. Sequencing was performed on PBMCs. Receptors originate from a woman aged 25 to 39 in good health and a related stem cell transplant donor. CDR3s include the opening cysteine and the closing phenylalanine or tryptophan. D genes are given only for firm matches.

v_call: TRBV4-3
d_call: NA
j_call: TRBJ2-2
cdr3_aa: CASSQPFSGAGQKYTGELFF
cdr3_nt: TGCGCCAGCAGCCAACCCTTCTCCGGGGCGGGACAGAAATACACCGGGGAGCTGTTTTTT

v_call: TRBV11-2
d_call: TRBD2
j_call: TRBJ2-5
cdr3_aa: CASSHRTSGGPVGTQYF
cdr3_nt: TGTGCCAGCAGCCACCGGACTAGCGGGGGGCCCGTGGGGACCCAGTACTTC

v_call: TRBV7-2
d_call: NA
j_call: TRBJ1-2
cdr3_aa: CASSLSPGYRGYTF
cdr3_nt: TGTGCCAGCAGCTTAAGTCCAGGTTATAGAGGCTACACCTTC

v_call: TRBV4-1
d_call: NA
j_call: TRBJ2-7
cdr3_aa: CASRLGSGSQHEQYF
cdr3_nt: TGCGCCAGCAGGCTGGGGAGTGGCAGCCAACACGAGCAGTACTTC

v_call: TRBV5-1
d_call: TRBD1
j_call: TRBJ2-7
cdr3_aa: CASSSLQGPEQYF
cdr3_nt: TGCGCCAGCAGCTCCCTACAGGGGCCAGAGCAGTACTTC

v_call: TRBV5-4
d_call: NA
j_call: TRBJ2-5
cdr3_aa: CASSRDVETQYF
cdr3_nt: TGTGCCAGCAGCCGGGACGTGGAGACCCAGTACTTC

v_call: TRBV7-9
d_call: NA
j_call: TRBJ2-2
cdr3_aa: CASSSITRVTGMAGELFF
cdr3_nt: TGTGCCAGCAGCTCTATCACTCGGGTAACAGGGATGGCCGGGGAGCTGTTTTTT

v_call: TRBV2
d_call: NA
j_call: TRBJ1-5
cdr3_aa: CASSGGTVGNQPQHF
cdr3_nt: TGTGCCAGCAGTGGTGGGACTGTGGGCAATCAGCCCCAGCATTTT

v_call: TRBV7-2
d_call: TRBD1
j_call: TRBJ1-6
cdr3_aa: CASSFSTGTGSNPLHF
cdr3_nt: TGTGCCAGCAGCTTCTCAACCGGGACAGGGAGTAATCCCCTCCACTTT

v_call: TRBV27
d_call: NA
j_call: TRBJ2-2
cdr3_aa: CASSQGRFGELFF
cdr3_nt: TGTGCCAGCAGTCAGGGGAGGTTCGGGGAGCTGTTTTTT

v_call: TRBV19
d_call: NA
j_call: TRBJ2-3
cdr3_aa: CASGEGVPQYF
cdr3_nt: TGTGCCAGTGGGGAAGGGGTCCCGCAGTATTTT

v_call: TRBV4-1
d_call: TRBD2
j_call: TRBJ2-4
cdr3_aa: CASSQERRGGGNIQYF
cdr3_nt: TGCGCCAGCAGCCAAGAGCGGCGGGGGGGCGGTAACATTCAGTACTTC

v_call: TRBV13
d_call: NA
j_call: TRBJ2-7
cdr3_aa: CASSLAQGHEQYF
cdr3_nt: TGTGCCAGCAGCTTAGCGCAGGGGCACGAGCAGTACTTC

v_call: TRBV4-2
d_call: TRBD2
j_call: TRBJ2-5
cdr3_aa: CASSQGRAGAGETQYF
cdr3_nt: TGTGCCAGCAGCCAAGGGCGAGCGGGGGCGGGAGAGACCCAGTACTTC

v_call: TRBV27
d_call: TRBD1
j_call: TRBJ2-1
cdr3_aa: CASSKNRGRSHEQFF
cdr3_nt: TGTGCCAGCAGCAAAAACAGGGGGCGAAGCCATGAGCAGTTCTTC